These T cell receptor beta chains were read from a single sample in a study of T cell responses to AZD1222 COVID-19 vaccine. TCRdb's table, derived via immunoSEQ multiplex PCR, lists solely in-frame clones and lacks some. The table shows 85,000 to 100,000 clones, with approximately 88% occurring only once. The specimen comprised peripheral blood, sampled on day 0 of AZD1222 vaccination. These receptors were collected from an adult in good health. The CDR3 runs from the conserved cysteine through the conserved F or W. The D gene is left open where the match is weak. Size is stated for part of the rows, as once, few or many counts, or as a class when the clone is expanded.

d_gene	abundance	v_gene	j_gene	CDR3nt	CDR3aa
NA	NA	TRBV5-4	TRBJ1-2	TGTGCCAGCAGCTTTGAAGGGGGTCACGGCTACACCTTC	CASSFEGGHGYTF
NA	NA	TRBV19	TRBJ1-1	TGTGCCAGTAGTCCTAGATCATACACTGAAGCTTTCTTT	CASSPRSYTEAFF
NA	NA	TRBV29-1	TRBJ2-2	TGCAGCGTTGTTAGGGGGTCCGCCGGGGAGCTGTTTTTT	CSVVRGSAGELFF
TRBD2	NA	TRBV4-2	TRBJ2-1	TGTGCCAGCAGCCGGGCGGGGGGAAGCAATGAGCAGTTCTTC	CASSRAGGSNEQFF
NA	NA	TRBV30	TRBJ1-3	TGTGCCTGGAGCCGGGGGCCCGGCGGAGGAAACACCATATATTTT	CAWSRGPGGGNTIYF
NA	NA	TRBV9	TRBJ2-5	TGTGCCAGCAGCGTAGTCGGCCTAGCCTCACCGTACCAAGAGACCCAGTACTTC	CASSVVGLASPYQETQYF
NA	NA	TRBV7-2	TRBJ2-1	TGTGCCAGCAGCTTAGGTCACCGGGGCCTCGGTGAGCAGTTCTTC	CASSLGHRGLGEQFF
NA	NA	TRBV27	TRBJ2-5	TGTGCCAGCAGTTTGTCCCCCCTGTTAGAGACCCAGTACTTC	CASSLSPLLETQYF
NA	NA	TRBV7-2	TRBJ1-5	TGTGCCAGCAGCTTATCGCCGGAACAGCCCCAGCATTTT	CASSLSPEQPQHF
NA	NA	TRBV12-3/TRBV12-4	TRBJ2-5	TGTGCCAGCTCCCCGGGCCTGGGGGAGACCCAGTACTTC	CASSPGLGETQYF
NA	NA	TRBV11-3	TRBJ1-1	TGTGCCAGCAGCGCCCGTGGGGTGAACACTGAAGCTTTCTTT	CASSARGVNTEAFF
NA	NA	TRBV15	TRBJ1-4	TGTGCCACCAGCAGAGATAGGAGGGGTTGGGATGAAAAACTGTTTTTT	CATSRDRRGWDEKLFF
TRBD2	NA	TRBV19	TRBJ2-1	TGTGCCAGTAGTTTACTAGCGGGGGGGCTCAATGAGCAGTTCTTC	CASSLLAGGLNEQFF
TRBD1	NA	TRBV7-9	TRBJ1-5	TGTGCCAGCAGCTTAGAGGCCGGGACAGGGGGTCAGCCCCAGCATTTT	CASSLEAGTGGQPQHF
TRBD2	NA	TRBV6-5	TRBJ2-3	TGTGCCAGCAGTTACGGCGGGAGTGCAGATACGCAGTATTTT	CASSYGGSADTQYF
TRBD1	NA	TRBV5-1	TRBJ1-2	TGCGCCAGCAGCAGGGACAGCTCTAACTATGGCTACACCTTC	CASSRDSSNYGYTF
TRBD1	NA	TRBV19	TRBJ2-5	TGTGCCAGTAGTATCACGTTGGACAGGGAGACCCAGTACTTC	CASSITLDRETQYF
NA	NA	TRBV9	TRBJ2-3	TGTGCCAGCGGACCAGGGGCGATATACACAGATACGCAGTATTTT	CASGPGAIYTDTQYF
TRBD1	NA	TRBV5-1	TRBJ2-5	TGCGCCAGCACCGGGACAGGGTCAGAGACCCAGTACTTC	CASTGTGSETQYF
NA	NA	TRBV5-4	TRBJ2-7	TGTGCCAGCAGCTTGGGACAGGCGGGGTCTTACGAGCAGTACTTC	CASSLGQAGSYEQYF
NA	NA	TRBV18	TRBJ2-5	TGTGCCAGCTCTTATACTGGCGAAGTACCTCAAGAGACCCAGTACTTC	CASSYTGEVPQETQYF
NA	NA	TRBV28	TRBJ1-6	TGTGCCAGCAGTTCATACAAATATTCACCCCTCCACTTT	CASSSYKYSPLHF
NA	NA	TRBV5-6	TRBJ1-2	TGTGCCAGCAGCTTGGGTTCGGACTACTATGGCTACACCTTC	CASSLGSDYYGYTF
TRBD1	NA	TRBV9	TRBJ2-7	TGTGCCAGCAGCCCGAACCCCGGGACAGCCTCCTACGAGCAGTACTTC	CASSPNPGTASYEQYF
TRBD1	NA	TRBV6-5	TRBJ1-2	TGTGCCAGCCGCCAACAGGGGGGGGTTAGTGGCTACACCTTC	CASRQQGGVSGYTF
TRBD1	NA	TRBV19	TRBJ1-5	TGTGCCAGTTCAGACAGGGTTTTTCAGCCCCAGCATTTT	CASSDRVFQPQHF
NA	NA	TRBV9	TRBJ2-5	TGTGCCAGCAGCGTATCAGGCCAGGAGACCCAGTACTTC	CASSVSGQETQYF
NA	NA	TRBV7-2	TRBJ1-5	TGTGCCAGCAGCTTACAGATCCTGCAGCCCCAGCATTTT	CASSLQILQPQHF
NA	NA	TRBV19	TRBJ2-2	TGTGCCAGTAGCCTCAGGGCCGGGGAGCTGTTTTTT	CASSLRAGELFF
NA	once	TRBV9	TRBJ1-4	TGTGCCAGCAGCCCAACCGGAACGGGAACTAATGAAAAACTGTTTTTT	CASSPTGTGTNEKLFF
NA	NA	TRBV5-4	TRBJ2-1	TGTGCCAGCAGCTTGGTACTAGGGCAGCGGGAGCAGTTCTTC	CASSLVLGQREQFF
TRBD1	NA	TRBV10-2	TRBJ2-7	TGCGCCAGCAGGGCGGACAGGGGGCGCGGCTTGTCCTACGAGCAGTACTTC	CASRADRGRGLSYEQYF
NA	NA	TRBV15	TRBJ1-3	TGTGCCACCAGCAGAGAGCGGAACACCATATATTTT	CATSRERNTIYF
NA	once	TRBV6-2/TRBV6-3	TRBJ1-5	TGTGCCAGCAGCTGGGCTGCCGGCCAGCCCCAGCATTTT	CASSWAAGQPQHF
NA	NA	TRBV2	TRBJ1-1	TGTGCCAGCAGTGAAGCAGGGGGACGGCCTTTAGGACTGAGATTT	CASSEAGGRPLGLRF
NA	once	TRBV24-1	TRBJ2-1	TGTGCCACCAGTGATTCTGGGACATCGTCCTACAATGAGCAGTTCTTC	CATSDSGTSSYNEQFF
NA	NA	TRBV18	TRBJ2-4	TGTGCCAGCTCACCACCTGGAGGGGTAGCCAAAAACATTCAGTACTTC	CASSPPGGVAKNIQYF